The 30 T cell receptor beta chains below all came from one sample that was sequenced in a study of blood T cells in healthy people across ages (dated by TCRdb to 2013 to 2016). Libraries were constructed by 5' RACE. Sequencing was performed on an Illumina HiSeq 2500. A second PCR of roughly 7 to 12 cycles was run with a J-beta primer mix and a sample-barcoded 5' primer. TCRdb cleaned the public reads at Q25 with fastp, built clones with MiXCR and kept in-frame beta chains. For every CDR3 protein sequence, its rows merge into one entry that carries the most common genes and DNA. The sample table shows about 570,000 distinct CDR3 sequences, and 25% to 30% are seen once. Around 20% of the sample is held by the ten biggest clonotypes. Specimen: blood. These receptors all stem from a woman in her sixties or seventies in good health.

The chain links TRBV10-3 to TRBJ2-1, with a tentative D call TRBD1 (6 bases). Trimming removed 10 bases at V and 0 bases at J, with 13 bases between. Germline V gene sequence: CDR1 ENHRY, CDR2 SYGVKD. The CDR3 is 14 residues long. The CDR3 region is CATSQGLSYNEQFF. For the CDR3, the DNA is TGTGCCACCTCCCAGGGGCTCTCCTACAATGAGCAGTTCTTC.

The chain employs TRBV7-2 and TRBJ2-7; 8 positions agree with TRBD1. This CDR3 has 16 amino acids. CDR1 is SGHTA and CDR2 is FQGNSA in the germline V gene. The ends lost 5 bases at V and 4 bases at J; junction bases unmatched: 13. Written as DNA, the CDR3 is TGTGCCAGCAGCCCAGATATACAGGGGGGAAGTTACGAGCAGTACTTC. Its protein product is CASSPDIQGGSYEQYF.

The table lists this clonotype with a few counts. The rearrangement links TRBV6-2 or TRBV6-3 to TRBJ2-5; TRBD1 matches at 7 bases. Looked up from germline, CDR1 is MNHEY and CDR2 is SVGEGT. The CDR3 covers 15 residues. Losses at the gene ends were 4 bases for V and 1 base for J; bases not matched to a gene: 6. The CDR3 nucleotides read TGTGCCAGCAGTTCCCCGACAGGGCGCCAAGAGACCCAGTACTTC. Its protein product is CASSSPTGRQETQYF.

The chain uses TRBV4-3 and TRBJ2-1; D is undetermined. Deletions cut 0 bases from V and 10 bases from J, with 13 bases between. Germline lookup yields CDR1 LGHNA and CDR2 YSLEER. There are 14 residues in the CDR3. In DNA form, the CDR3 reads TGCGCCAGCAGCCAAGATTGGACCTTCGGCGAGCAGTTCTTC. Translated: CASSQDWTFGEQFF.

The rearrangement links TRBV7-2 to TRBJ2-3; perhaps TRBD1 as D (6 bases). V was pared by 0 bases and J by 0 bases, with 10 bases between. This CDR3 is 16 amino acids long. Germline V gives CDR1 SGHTA, CDR2 FQGNSA. The CDR3 coding sequence is TGTGCCAGCAGCTTAGCGTCGGACAGTAGCACAGATACGCAGTATTTT. Translated, it gives CASSLASDSSTDTQYF.

The chain is built from TRBV11-1 and TRBJ2-7, with 10 bases fitting TRBD2. CDR3 size: 15 residues. Trimming cost V 1 base and J 5 bases; bases outside gene matches: 5. Germline CDR1 reads SGHAT; CDR2 reads FQDESV (reference sequence). CDR3 residues: CASSLDGLAGDEQYF. Here the CDR3 DNA reads TGTGCCAGCAGCTTAGACGGGCTAGCGGGGGACGAGCAGTACTTC.

V gene TRBV9 combines with J gene TRBJ1-1; 7 nucleotides align to TRBD1. In germline, CDR1 is SGDLS, CDR2 YYNGEE. This CDR3 is built from 13 residues. The V gene end was trimmed by 7 bases and the J gene end by 2 bases; junction bases not matched to a gene: 5. CDR3 coding DNA: TGTGCCAGCCAGGGACAGCACAACACTGAAGCTTTCTTT. Translating gives CASQGQHNTEAFF.

Here the CDR3 reads CASSMGTANYEQYF. DNA of the CDR3: TGTGCCAGTAGTATGGGGACGGCTAACTACGAGCAGTACTTC. The chain carries TRBV19 and TRBJ2-7; D possibly uses TRBD1 or TRBD2 (5 bases each). V was pared by 3 bases and J by 3 bases, with 12 bases between. CDR3 length: 14 amino acids. Germline V gene sequence: CDR1 LNHDA, CDR2 SQIVND (reference sequence).

V usage is TRBV7-9 and J usage is TRBJ2-1; D gene uncertain. Germline CDR1 is SEHNR and CDR2 is FQNEAQ (reference sequence). This CDR3 has 14 amino acids. Trimming removed 1 base at V and 2 bases at J, with 6 bases between. CDR3 nucleotide sequence: TGTGCCAGCAGCTTAGAGTCTACCTACAATGAGCAGTTCTTC. As protein: CASSLESTYNEQFF. Filled out from reference TRBV7-9 and TRBJ2-1, the complete variable domain reads DTGVSQNPRHKITKRGQNVTFRCDPISEHNRLYWYRQTLGQGPEFLTYFQNEAQLEKSRLLSDRFSAERPKGSFSTLEIQRTEQGDSAMYLCASSLESTYNEQFFGPGTRLTVL.

In this sample, this clonotype turned up a few times. The V call is TRBV4-3, the J call TRBJ2-1; 7 nucleotides match TRBD2. The CDR3 runs 17 residues. From germline, CDR1 is LGHNA and CDR2 YSLEER. Losses at the gene ends were 1 base for V and 0 bases for J; bases not matched to a gene: 6. This CDR3 is CASSQVGGMSSYNEQFF. In DNA, the CDR3 is TGCGCCAGCAGCCAAGTGGGAGGGATGAGCTCCTACAATGAGCAGTTCTTC.

This chain links TRBV11-2 with TRBJ2-1, with D tentatively TRBD1 or TRBD2 (5 bases each). Trimming took off 3 bases at V and 0 bases at J, with 9 bases between the two ends. CDR3 length: 15 amino acids. Germline V gives CDR1 SGHAT, CDR2 FQNNGV. As DNA, the CDR3 is TGTGCCAGCAGCTTCCGGGACCCCTCCTACAATGAGCAGTTCTTC. Amino acids: CASSFRDPSYNEQFF.

The chain recombines TRBV7-2 with TRBJ2-5; TRBD2 aligns across 9 bases. CDR3 length: 15 amino acids. V dropped 2 bases and J dropped 6; count of bases not matched to a gene: 7. The germline V gene encodes CDR1 SGHTA and CDR2 FQGNSA. The CDR3 sequence: CASSLYGGGAQTQYF. CDR3 DNA: TGTGCCAGCAGCTTATATGGCGGGGGGGCACAGACCCAGTACTTC.

In its sample, this clonotype was seen a few times. This chain connects TRBV5-1 to TRBJ2-1; TRBD2 matches at 11 bases. The junction had 12 bases not matched to a gene; V was cut back by 7 bases and J by 6 bases. This CDR3 comprises 16 residues. Germline CDR1 and CDR2: SGHRS and YFSETQ. The CDR3 sequence: CASGDGGLAAINEQFF. CDR3 DNA: TGCGCCAGCGGCGACGGGGGACTAGCGGCAATCAATGAGCAGTTCTTC.

This clonotype was observed a handful of times. One end of the junction does not line up with germline, which may come from a read error. The chain recombines TRBV7-9 with TRBJ2-5; D is unresolved. The CDR3 extends over 12 amino acids. The germline CDR1 and CDR2 sequences are SEHNR and FQNEAQ (reference sequence). The CDR3 DNA follows: TGCGCCAGCAGCTTTGTGTCAGAGACCCAGTACTTC. Translated, it gives CASSFVSETQYF.

Note on this clonotype: At one boundary the junction diverges from the germline segment, which might be a read error. V is TRBV7-2 and J is TRBJ1-3, with D possibly TRBD1 on 5 matching bases. CDR3 length: 15 residues. Germline CDR1 and CDR2: SGHTA and FQGNSA. CDR3 DNA: TGCGCCAGCAGCACCAGCCAGGGTTCAGGAAACACCATATATTTT. Protein: CASSTSQGSGNTIYF.

Only one count was recorded for this clonotype. The rearrangement joins TRBV5-1 to TRBJ2-7, with D perhaps matching TRBD1 (6 bases). In germline, CDR1 is SGHRS, CDR2 YFSETQ. The V end was cut by 3 bases, the J end by 7 bases, with 17 bases between. This CDR3 is built from 14 residues. The CDR3, as DNA: TGCGCCAGCAGCTCAGGGGACGGGGCTGGAGAGCAGTACTTC. This encodes CASSSGDGAGEQYF.

The chain combines TRBV6-2 or TRBV6-3 with TRBJ2-5, with TRBD1 as a possible D gene (6 bases). V lost 10 bases to trimming and J lost 2 bases, with 11 bases between them. Germline V lookup: CDR1 MNHEY, CDR2 SVGEGT. The CDR3 runs to 12 residues. This chain's CDR3 is CATGTYQETQYF. CDR3 coding DNA: TGTGCCACCGGGACATATCAAGAGACCCAGTACTTC.

This clonotype showed up just once. This chain connects TRBV20-1 to TRBJ2-3; perhaps TRBD1 as D (6 bases). This CDR3 region has 12 residues. From germline, CDR1 is DFQATT and CDR2 SNEGSKA (reference sequence). In nucleotides, the CDR3 is TGCAGGGAACCGAGGGGGACAGATACGCAGTATTTT. It is translated as CREPRGTDTQYF.

The chain carries TRBV7-2 and TRBJ2-4; perhaps TRBD1 as D (6 bases). The CDR3 is 15 residues long. Germline CDR1 and CDR2: SGHTA and FQGNSA. V lost 3 bases and J 8 bases, leaving 17 bases between the germline ends. CDR3 sequence (DNA): TGTGCCAGCAGCTTCAACTCAGGGGCGCCTGACATTCAGTACTTC. Its protein product is CASSFNSGAPDIQYF.

This chain connects TRBV7-2 to TRBJ2-5, with a weak D call TRBD2 (5 bases). The CDR3 has 16 amino acids. From germline, CDR1 is SGHTA and CDR2 FQGNSA. Trimming took off 5 bases at V and 7 bases at J, with 23 bases between the two ends. CDR3: CASSPLVGLVPGTQYF. The CDR3 DNA sequence: TGTGCCAGCAGCCCCCTCGTTGGACTCGTCCCGGGGACCCAGTACTTC.

The chain uses TRBV6-7 and TRBJ2-5, with D perhaps matching TRBD2 (6 bases). TRBV6-7 is an ORF; its function is uncertain. Between the trimmed V and J ends, which lost 0 bases and 5 bases, there was a span of 16 bases. This CDR3 has 16 amino acids. The CDR3 reads CASSYSMGGLRETQYF. The DNA of the CDR3 is TGTGCCAGCAGTTACTCGATGGGGGGATTACGGGAGACCCAGTACTTC.

This sequence joins TRBV7-9 and TRBJ1-2; the D gene is possibly TRBD1 (5 bases). The CDR3 runs 15 residues. V lost 2 bases to trimming and J lost 4 bases, with 14 bases between them. The germline V gene encodes CDR1 SEHNR and CDR2 FQNEAQ (reference sequence). CDR3 bases: TGTGCCAGCAGCTTACAAGGGGTGAATAGCTATGGCTACACCTTC. This encodes CASSLQGVNSYGYTF.

The CDR3 loop is CASRSTGSDTQYF. The CDR3 DNA reads as TGTGCCAGCAGGTCGACAGGGTCAGATACGCAGTATTTT. V and J are TRBV7-9 and TRBJ2-3; 7 nucleotides match TRBD1. Germline CDR1 reads SEHNR; CDR2 reads FQNEAQ (reference sequence). The V gene end was trimmed by 6 bases and the J gene end by 4 bases; junction bases not matched to a gene: 4. The CDR3 has 13 amino acids.

The V gene is TRBV18, the J gene TRBJ1-4; D call uncertain. The V gene lost 3 bases and the J gene lost 1 base, with 9 bases spanning the gap. The CDR3 extends over 15 amino acids. Per germline, CDR1 KGHSH and CDR2 LQKENI. CDR3 coding DNA: TGTGCCAGCTCACCGCAACGGGAAACTAATGAAAAACTGTTTTTT. Its translation is CASSPQRETNEKLFF.

The V call is TRBV6-5, the J call TRBJ1-1; D is ambiguous. V was clipped by 3 bases and J by 5 bases, with 10 bases between them. Germline values: CDR1 MNHEY, CDR2 SVGAGI. The CDR3 runs to 13 residues. The CDR3 bases are TGTGCCAGCAGTTATCGCCGGAAGACTGAAGCTTTCTTT. Translating it yields CASSYRRKTEAFF.

This clonotype was observed a few times. The rearrangement uses TRBV29-1 and TRBJ2-4; D tentatively fits TRBD1 or TRBD2 (6 bases each). Germline CDR1 is SQVTM and CDR2 is ANQGSEA. CDR3 length equals 15 residues. V gave up 4 bases and J gave up 3 bases, with 16 bases separating them. DNA of the CDR3: TGCAGCGTTGGGGGGGCTCAGGTCGGCAAAAACATTCAGTACTTC. This encodes CSVGGAQVGKNIQYF.

The genes are TRBV19 and TRBJ1-2; D remains unclear. This CDR3 region has 13 residues. Per germline, CDR1 LNHDA and CDR2 SQIVND (reference sequence). Trimming cost V 7 bases and J 9 bases, with 18 bases left between them. The CDR3 bases are TGTGCCAGTACTGTGGTTGGGGTTAGTAGCTACACCTTC. Its protein is CASTVVGVSSYTF. The full variable domain, with the rest looked up from reference TRBV19 and TRBJ1-2, is DGGITQSPKYLFRKEGQNVTLSCEQNLNHDAMYWYRQDPGQGLRLIYYSQIVNDFQKGDIAEGYSVSREKKESFPLTVTSAQKNPTAFYLCASTVVGVSSYTFGSGTRLTVV.

The chain uses TRBV3-1 and TRBJ2-1; D uncertain. The ends were cut back, 4 bases at V and 11 bases at J, with 15 bases in the middle. Germline assignment: CDR1 LGHDT and CDR2 YNNKEL (reference sequence). The CDR3 consists of 13 residues. CDR3 region: CASSLPVGTQQFF. Written as DNA, the CDR3 is TGTGCCAGCAGCCTACCCGTTGGAACCCAGCAGTTCTTC.

This chain links TRBV29-1 with TRBJ2-1, with 10 bases aligning to TRBD1. Trimming removed 8 bases from V and 3 bases from J; junction bases left unmatched: 4. The CDR3 runs to 13 residues. CDR1 and CDR2 (germline): SQVTM, ANQGSEA. CDR3 in amino acids: CSCGTGDYNEQFF. The DNA of the CDR3 is TGCAGCTGTGGGACAGGGGACTACAATGAGCAGTTCTTC.

This clonotype was observed a few times. The chain uses TRBV11-2 and TRBJ2-1; D is tentatively TRBD1 or TRBD2 (5 bases each). The germline V gene has CDR1 SGHAT and CDR2 FQNNGV. The CDR3 spans 14 residues. The V end was cut by 1 base, the J end by 6 bases, with 10 bases between. CDR3 in amino acids: CASSLGGRFNEQFF. The CDR3 DNA follows: TGTGCCAGCAGCTTAGGGGGACGGTTCAATGAGCAGTTCTTC.